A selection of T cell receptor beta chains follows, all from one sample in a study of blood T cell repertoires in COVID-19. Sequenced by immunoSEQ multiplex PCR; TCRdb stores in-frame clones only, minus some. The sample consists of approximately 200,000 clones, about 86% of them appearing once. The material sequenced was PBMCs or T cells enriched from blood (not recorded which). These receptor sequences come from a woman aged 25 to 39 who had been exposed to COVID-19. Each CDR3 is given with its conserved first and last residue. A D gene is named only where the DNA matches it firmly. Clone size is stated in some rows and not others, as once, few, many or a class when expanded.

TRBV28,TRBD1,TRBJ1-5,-,CASSRGTDNQPQHF,TGTGCCAGCAGCCGCGGGACAGATAATCAGCCCCAGCATTTT
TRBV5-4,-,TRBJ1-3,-,CASSGTPGNTIYF,TGTGCCAGCAGCGGGACACCTGGAAACACCATATATTTT
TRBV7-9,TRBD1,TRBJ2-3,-,CASSTSVGDRGITDTQYF,TGTGCCAGCAGCACCTCAGTAGGGGACAGGGGAATCACAGATACGCAGTATTTT
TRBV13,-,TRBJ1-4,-,CASSLGRGNEKLFF,TGTGCCAGCAGCTTAGGGAGGGGGAATGAAAAACTGTTTTTT
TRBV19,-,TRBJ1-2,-,CASSAREGNYGYTF,TGTGCCAGTAGTGCCCGGGAGGGTAACTATGGCTACACCTTC
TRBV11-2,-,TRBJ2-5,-,CASSLATGHGETQYF,TGTGCCAGCAGCTTAGCCACAGGGCACGGGGAGACCCAGTACTTC
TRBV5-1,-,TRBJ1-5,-,CASSPSGGSNQPQHF,TGCGCCAGCAGCCCTAGTGGCGGATCCAATCAGCCCCAGCATTTT
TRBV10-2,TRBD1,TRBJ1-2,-,CASRRDSYGYTF,TGCGCCAGCAGGAGGGACAGCTATGGCTACACCTTC
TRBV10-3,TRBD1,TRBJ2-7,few,CAIRGTGDYEQYF,TGTGCCATCAGAGGGACAGGAGACTACGAGCAGTACTTC
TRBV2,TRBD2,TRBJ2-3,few,CASSPRLAADTQYF,TGTGCCAGCAGTCCCAGACTAGCGGCAGATACGCAGTATTTT
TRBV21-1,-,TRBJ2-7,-,CASSKALTGAYEQYF,TGTGCCAGCAGCAAAGCTCTCACAGGGGCCTACGAGCAGTACTTC
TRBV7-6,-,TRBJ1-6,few,CASSLQGTDSPLHF,TGTGCCAGCAGCTTGCAGGGGACGGATTCACCCCTCCACTTT
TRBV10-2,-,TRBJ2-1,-,CASSESAPRANEQFF,TGCGCCAGCAGTGAGTCGGCCCCCAGGGCCAATGAGCAGTTCTTC
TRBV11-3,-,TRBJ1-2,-,CASRAAGDYGYTF,TGTGCCAGCAGAGCCGCAGGTGACTATGGCTACACCTTC
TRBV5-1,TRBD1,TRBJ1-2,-,CASSGTGDYGYTF,TGCGCCAGCAGCGGGACAGGGGACTATGGCTACACCTTC
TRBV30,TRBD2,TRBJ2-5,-,CAWSIRLSGGPETQYF,TGTGCCTGGAGTATCCGCCTGTCGGGGGGGCCGGAGACCCAGTACTTC
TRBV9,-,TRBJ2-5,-,CASSPWMGSQETQYF,TGTGCCAGCAGCCCCTGGATGGGGAGCCAAGAGACCCAGTACTTC
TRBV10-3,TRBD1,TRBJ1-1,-,CAIRTGTGESEAFF,TGTGCCATCAGGACCGGGACAGGGGAATCTGAAGCTTTCTTT